Listed here are 10 T cell receptor beta chains from one sample, sequenced in a study of blood T cell repertoires in COVID-19. Sequenced by immunoSEQ multiplex PCR; TCRdb stores in-frame clones only, minus some. The repertoire has under 200,000 clones, around 86% of them found once; the top ten carry nearly 8.5%. Source material: peripheral blood. The source of these receptors is a man between 60 and 70 years old with acute or convalescent COVID-19.

This clone was seen only once. J is TRBJ1-2 and V is TRBV29-1; D call uncertain. The V gene's germline CDR1 is SQVTM and CDR2 ANQGSEA. Trimming took 0 bases from V and 1 from J, leaving 6 bases between them. The CDR3 totals 13 residues. DNA of the CDR3: TGCAGCGTTGAAGATGGCAGTAACTATGGCTACACCTTC. This gives the protein CSVEDGSNYGYTF.

On this clone itself: Other DNA sequences within the sample encode an identical CDR3. J is TRBJ1-6 and V is TRBV27; unclear D gene. With 2 bases removed from V and 9 bases from J, the gap between germline ends came to 5 bases. The CDR3 totals 12 residues. CDR1 is MNHEY, CDR2 SMNVEV, per germline (reference sequence). DNA for the CDR3: TGTGCCAGCAGTTTACCAGGTTCACCCCTCCACTTT. Protein: CASSLPGSPLHF.

This chain connects TRBV18 to TRBJ1-3, with D tentatively TRBD1 (6 bases). Trimming removed 4 bases at V and 0 bases at J, with 10 bases between. Germline CDR1 and CDR2: KGHSH and LQKENI. This CDR3 is built from 15 residues. DNA of the CDR3: TGTGCCAGCTCACGATTACAGGGCTCTGGAAACACCATATATTTT. Amino acids: CASSRLQGSGNTIYF. The full variable domain, completed using reference TRBV18 and TRBJ1-3, is NAGVMQNPRHLVRRRGQEARLRCSPMKGHSHVYWYRQLPEEGLKFMVYLQKENIIDESGMPKERFSAEFPKEGPSILRIQQVVRGDSAAYFCASSRLQGSGNTIYFGEGSWLTVV.

V and J are TRBV3-1 (or the pseudogene TRBV3-2) and TRBJ1-5, with D possibly matching TRBD1 (5 bases). The length of the CDR3 is 14 residues. Germline CDR1 reads LGHDT; CDR2 reads YNNKEL (reference sequence). Trimming left V 1 base short and J 2 bases short, with 6 bases between. The chain's CDR3 is CASSQGGGNQPQHF. The CDR3, as DNA: TGTGCCAGCAGCCAAGGGGGGGGCAATCAGCCCCAGCATTTT.

The CDR3 here is CASMKSPNTEAFF. The CDR3 DNA follows: TGTGCCAGCATGAAGAGCCCGAACACTGAAGCTTTCTTT. The V and J genes are TRBV2 and TRBJ1-1; D uncertain. Trimming stripped 7 bases from V and 1 base from J, with 10 bases between. The germline V gene encodes CDR1 SNHLY and CDR2 FYNNEI. The CDR3 covers 13 residues.

J is TRBJ2-5 and V is TRBV6-2 or TRBV6-3; 9 bases map to TRBD2. There are 17 residues in the CDR3. V was clipped by 3 bases and J by 5 bases; unmatched bases: 13. Germline V gives CDR1 MNHEY, CDR2 SVGEGT. The CDR3: CASSYGASGMVGETQYF. DNA of the CDR3: TGTGCCAGCAGTTATGGTGCTAGCGGGATGGTTGGGGAGACCCAGTACTTC.

Regarding this clone: Within the sample, other DNA sequences also encode this same CDR3. The chain has TRBV28 and TRBJ1-5, with TRBD1 matching 7 bases. This CDR3 is 16 amino acids long. Trimming removed 6 bases from V and 3 bases from J; junction bases left unmatched: 11. Germline loops: CDR1 MDHEN, CDR2 SYDVKM. The CDR3, as DNA: TGTGCCAGCAGCGGGACCGGGACAGCTTACAATCAGCCCCAGCATTTT. Translation gives CASSGTGTAYNQPQHF.

The gene calls are TRBV7-3 and TRBJ2-3; the D is unclear. Trimming cost V 5 bases and J 0 bases, with 21 bases left between them. The CDR3 extends over 18 amino acids. Germline V gene data show CDR1 as SGHTA and CDR2 as FQGTGA. CDR3 sequence: CASSIGAGSSLSTDTQYF. In nucleotides, the CDR3 is TGTGCCAGCAGCATAGGCGCAGGATCTTCTCTTAGCACAGATACGCAGTATTTT. The whole variable domain, remainder taken from reference TRBV7-3 and TRBJ2-3, is GAGVSQTPSNKVTEKGKYVELRCDPISGHTALYWYRQSLGQGPEFLIYFQGTGAADDSGLPNDRFFAVRPEGSVSTLKIQRTERGDSAVYLCASSIGAGSSLSTDTQYFGPGTRLTVL.

The rearrangement uses TRBV21-1 and TRBJ2-7; TRBD1, the table's D call, lacks a check against the DNA. TRBV21-1 is a listed pseudogene. CDR3 length: 13 residues. CDR3 bases: TGTGCCAGCAGCAAAGAAAAGGGGCGGGAGCAGTACTTC. Its translation: CASSKEKGREQYF.

This chain joins TRBV29-1 and TRBJ2-7, with D perhaps matching TRBD1 (5 bases). Trimming stripped 6 bases from V and 7 bases from J, with 16 bases between. The germline V gene encodes CDR1 SQVTM and CDR2 ANQGSEA. This CDR3 has 12 residues. Here the CDR3 DNA reads TGCAGCGTAAAAATAAGGGGTCGGGAGCAGTACTTC. It codes for CSVKIRGREQYF.